This T cell receptor (beta chain) was sequenced for a study of blood T cell repertoires in COVID-19. The CDR3 has 15 residues. With V trimmed by 3 bases and J by 4 bases, 4 bases remained unmatched. Germline values: CDR1 MGHRA, CDR2 YSYEKL. The repertoire was sequenced with immunoSEQ multiplex PCR; TCRdb's copy has only in-frame clones and lacks some. The sample has some 180,000 clones, 85% seen once. Enrollees, about 18 to 89 years old, lived in approximately 24 US areas. Clinical history as reported by participants underpinned cohort assignment. Cohort 3 recovered donors had two negative PCRs, clearance, or symptom resolution.

This chain joins TRBV4-1 and TRBJ2-3, with 10 bases matching TRBD2. The sequencing sample was made of PBMCs or T cells enriched from blood (not recorded which). The source of this sequence is a man between 35 and 55 years old who had recovered from COVID-19. Here the CDR3 reads CASSHLAGVADTQYF. The DNA of the CDR3 is TGCGCCAGCAGCCACCTAGCGGGAGTAGCAGATACGCAGTATTTT.